This TCR beta chain was observed in a study of OX40 agonist ivuxolimab in advanced cancers. Autoimmune disease history or systemic immunosuppression led to patient exclusion. Using immunoSEQ multiplex PCR, the repertoire was profiled, and TCRdb retains in-frame clones only, with some absent. The profile shows approximately 16,000 clones, roughly 88% of them singletons. Study conclusions and caveats: The study found that CD8+ T cells averaged more expanded clones than CD4+.

This clone appeared a few times. Its antigen is not identified. The CDR3 extends over 14 amino acids. V shed 5 bases, J shed 7 bases, and the junction held 10 bases outside the gene matches. Germline CDR1 reads MNHGY; CDR2 reads SVAAGI. The J gene is TRBJ1-2, the V gene TRBV6-9; 7 positions match TRBD1. The source is an adult with an advanced solid tumor such as melanoma, head and neck, liver or kidney cancer. The sample here was CD4+ or CD8+ T cells sorted from blood, taken in a trial of the OX40 agonist ivuxolimab. CDR3 sequence (DNA): TGTGCCAGCAGTAGAGATCAGGGGGACCGTGGCTACACCTTC. Translating it yields CASSRDQGDRGYTF.